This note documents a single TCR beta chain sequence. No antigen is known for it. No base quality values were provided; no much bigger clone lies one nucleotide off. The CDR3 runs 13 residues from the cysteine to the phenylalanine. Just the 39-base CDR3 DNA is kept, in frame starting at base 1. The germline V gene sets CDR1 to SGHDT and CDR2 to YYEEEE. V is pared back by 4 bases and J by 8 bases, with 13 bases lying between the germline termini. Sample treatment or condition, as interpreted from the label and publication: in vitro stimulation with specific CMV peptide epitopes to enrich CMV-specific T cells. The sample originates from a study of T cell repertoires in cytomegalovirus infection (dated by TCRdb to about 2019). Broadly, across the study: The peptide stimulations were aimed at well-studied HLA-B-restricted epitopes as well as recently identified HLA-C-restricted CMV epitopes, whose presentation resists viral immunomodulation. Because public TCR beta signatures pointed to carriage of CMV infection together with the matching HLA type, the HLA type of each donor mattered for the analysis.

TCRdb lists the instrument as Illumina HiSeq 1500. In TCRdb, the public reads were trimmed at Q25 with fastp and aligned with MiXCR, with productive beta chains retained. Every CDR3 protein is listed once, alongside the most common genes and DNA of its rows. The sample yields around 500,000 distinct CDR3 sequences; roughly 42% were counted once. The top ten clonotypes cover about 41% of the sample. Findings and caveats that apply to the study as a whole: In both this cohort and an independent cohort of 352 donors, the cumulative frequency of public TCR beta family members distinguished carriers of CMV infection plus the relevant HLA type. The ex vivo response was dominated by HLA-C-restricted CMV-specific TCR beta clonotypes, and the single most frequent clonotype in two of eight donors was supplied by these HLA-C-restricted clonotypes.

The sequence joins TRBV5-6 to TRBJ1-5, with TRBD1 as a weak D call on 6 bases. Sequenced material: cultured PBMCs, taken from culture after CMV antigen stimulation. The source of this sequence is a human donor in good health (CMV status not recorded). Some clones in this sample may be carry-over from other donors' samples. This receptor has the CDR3 CASSPGHKEPQHF. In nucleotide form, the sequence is TGTGCCAGCAGCCCGGGACACAAAGAGCCCCAGCATTTT.